The 21 T cell receptor beta chains in this list originate from one sample, sequenced in a study of human T cells and chemical hapten exposure. One entry per CDR3 protein results from TCRdb running MiXCR on the RACE reads. Of some 300,000 distinct CDR3 sequences in the sample, 5.5% were seen once. Time point specified: pre-sensitization, week 0. Treatment indicated: therapeutic diphenylcyclopropenone sensitization with weekly scalp DPC. Sequences were derived from whole blood, sampled in connection with sensitization to the hapten diphenylcyclopropenone (DPC). The receptor set was obtained from a woman between 18 and 29 years old with alopecia areata. Some clones in this sample may be carry-over from other donors' samples.

This rearrangement joins TRBV4-3 to TRBJ1-1; D is perhaps TRBD1 (6 bases). V was shortened by 4 bases and J by 8 bases, with 11 bases between the two germline ends. The CDR3 loop spans 12 amino acids. Germline V gene lookup returns CDR1 LGHNA and CDR2 YSLEER. CDR3 loop: CASSPSGEEAFF. The DNA for the CDR3 is TGCGCCAGCAGCCCTTCAGGGGAGGAAGCTTTCTTT.

The chain links TRBV14 to TRBJ1-2; no clear D gene. Germline V gene sequence: CDR1 SGHDN, CDR2 FVKESK. The CDR3 extends over 13 amino acids. Trimming took off 0 bases at V and 14 bases at J, with 16 bases between the two ends. The CDR3 DNA follows: TGTGCCAGCAGCCAAGATCCAGTGACCCTAAAAACCTTC. Protein sequence: CASSQDPVTLKTF. The full variable domain, in which reference TRBV14 and TRBJ1-2 provide the parts outside the CDR3, is EAGVTQFPSHSVIEKGQTVTLRCDPISGHDNLYWYRRVMGKEIKFLLHFVKESKQDESGMPNNRFLAERTGGTYSTLKVQPAELEDSGVYFCASSQDPVTLKTFGSGTRLTVV.

This clonotype was observed a few times. The rearrangement uses TRBV5-1 and TRBJ2-7, with 10 bases lining up with TRBD1. CDR3 size: 16 residues. Germline V lookup: CDR1 SGHRS, CDR2 YFSETQ. The junction had 12 bases not matched to a gene; V was cut back by 4 bases and J by 5 bases. CDR3 in amino acids: CASSIPGQGLVDEQYF. CDR3 DNA sequence: TGCGCCAGCAGCATACCGGGACAGGGGCTCGTCGACGAGCAGTACTTC.

In this sample, this clonotype turned up a few times. V usage is TRBV5-5 and J usage is TRBJ2-1; D tentatively fits TRBD1 or TRBD2 (6 bases each). V lost 2 bases and J 9 bases, leaving 27 bases between the germline ends. Germline CDR1 reads SGHKS; CDR2 reads YYEKEE (reference sequence). This CDR3 is built from 18 residues. DNA for the CDR3: TGTGCCAGCAGCTTTGGTCAAATATCGGTCATTGGAGGGGGTGAGCAGTTCTTC. Encoded protein: CASSFGQISVIGGGEQFF. Complete variable domain (other parts from reference TRBV5-5 and TRBJ2-1): DAGVTQSPTHLIKTRGQQVTLRCSPISGHKSVSWYQQVLGQGPQFIFQYYEKEERGRGNFPDRFSARQFPNYSSELNVNALLLGDSALYLCASSFGQISVIGGGEQFFGPGTRLTVL.

This clonotype has only a few counts. This chain connects TRBV12-3 or TRBV12-4 to TRBJ1-1; no reliable D call. The CDR3 totals 18 residues. V gave up 0 bases and J gave up 0 bases, with 17 bases separating them. The CDR3 loop is CASSLALRQVNMNTEAFF. In nucleotides, the CDR3 is TGTGCCAGCAGTTTAGCGCTCAGGCAGGTTAACATGAACACTGAAGCTTTCTTT.

This clonotype was counted a few times. This chain joins TRBV12-3 or TRBV12-4 and TRBJ2-3; TRBD2 agrees at 11 bases. Trimming took 5 bases from V and 2 from J; bases not matched to a gene: 6. CDR3 length equals 16 residues. CDR3 DNA sequence: TGTGCCAGCAGTCCTAGCGGGGGGCGTCACACAGATACGCAGTATTTT. Its translation is CASSPSGGRHTDTQYF.

This clonotype turned up a few times. The chain recombines TRBV5-1 with TRBJ1-1, with TRBD1 matching 7 bases. J gave up 2 bases and V 0 bases, and 4 bases lay outside the gene matches. The CDR3 totals 15 residues. Germline V CDR1 and CDR2: SGHRS, YFSETQ. CDR3: CASSLGGQTNTEAFF. CDR3 nucleotide sequence: TGCGCCAGCAGCTTGGGGGGACAGACAAACACTGAAGCTTTCTTT.

The chain is built from TRBV6-6 and TRBJ1-2, with D perhaps matching TRBD1 (6 bases). Trimming cost V 2 bases and J 4 bases, with 14 bases left between them. The germline gives CDR1 MNHNY, CDR2 SVGAGI (reference sequence). CDR3 length: 15 amino acids. CDR3 DNA: TGTGCCAGCAGTTACCCACAACAGGGAGGCTATGGCTACACCTTC. It specifies CASSYPQQGGYGYTF.

Only a few counts were recorded for this clonotype. The chain carries TRBV6-2 or TRBV6-3 and TRBJ2-5, with 7 bases lining up with TRBD1. The CDR3 covers 14 residues. Looked up from germline, CDR1 is MNHEY and CDR2 is SVGEGT. The J segment lost 1 base and the V segment lost 6 bases, leaving 5 bases of the junction unmatched. CDR3 sequence (DNA): TGTGCCAGCAGCGGAAGGACAGGCCAAGAGACCCAGTACTTC. This codes for CASSGRTGQETQYF.

This clonotype was counted many times. The genes are TRBV6-5 and TRBJ2-2; D possibly corresponds to TRBD1 (5 bases). This CDR3 has 14 amino acids. V lost 4 bases and J lost 6, with 12 bases in between. Germline-derived CDR1 and CDR2 are MNHEY and SVGAGI. CDR3 protein: CASSWGPIPGELFF. The CDR3 region has the DNA TGTGCCAGCAGTTGGGGCCCGATTCCCGGGGAGCTGTTTTTT.

The rearrangement links TRBV6-5 to TRBJ1-5, with D unresolved. Germline V CDR1 and CDR2: MNHEY, SVGAGI. V lost 7 bases, J lost 6 bases, and 16 bases lay in between. The CDR3 is 14 residues long. For the CDR3, the DNA is TGTGCCAGCACCGAAGCCGGAGGAGGTCAGCCCCAGCATTTT. Its protein is CASTEAGGGQPQHF.

This clonotype appeared a few times. The rearrangement links TRBV4-2 to TRBJ1-3; D ambiguous. The CDR3 length is 16 residues. The V end lost 1 base, the J end lost 0 bases, and 10 bases lay between the germline ends. Germline V lookup: CDR1 LGHNA, CDR2 YNFKEQ. CDR3 region: CASSQGWQSSGNTIYF. DNA for the CDR3: TGTGCCAGCAGCCAAGGTTGGCAGAGCTCTGGAAACACCATATATTTT.

In this sample, this clonotype turned up many times. The chain has TRBV7-2 and TRBJ1-2; 10 nucleotides align to TRBD1. With 6 bases clipped from V and 6 bases from J, the junction kept 7 bases outside the gene matches. Germline V gives CDR1 SGHTA, CDR2 FQGNSA. This CDR3 is 14 amino acids long. Written as DNA, the CDR3 is TGTGCCAGCAGAGCCTCCGGGACAGGGGATGGCTACACCTTC. This encodes CASRASGTGDGYTF.

This clonotype appeared a few times. The J gene is TRBJ1-2, the V gene TRBV2, with D maybe TRBD1 (5 bases). CDR1 and CDR2 (germline): SNHLY, FYNNEI. CDR3 length equals 16 residues. The V end was cut by 5 bases, the J end by 4 bases, with 20 bases between. In DNA, the CDR3 is TGTGCCAGCAGTTTCGGGACTGCGGCGGGAGGCTATGGCTACACCTTC. It codes for CASSFGTAAGGYGYTF.

This chain joins TRBV10-3 and TRBJ1-1; D call uncertain. The germline V gene encodes CDR1 ENHRY and CDR2 SYGVKD. V lost 6 bases and J 4 bases, leaving 12 bases between the germline ends. The CDR3 has 13 amino acids. CDR3 residues: CAIRRERSTEAFF. The DNA for the CDR3 is TGTGCCATCAGGAGGGAAAGGAGCACTGAAGCTTTCTTT.

In this sample, this clonotype turned up many times. This rearrangement joins TRBV18 to TRBJ2-5; D perhaps matches TRBD1 (6 bases). Germline CDR1 reads KGHSH; CDR2 reads LQKENI. CDR3 length: 15 amino acids. Trimming removed 3 bases at V and 1 base at J, with 12 bases between. CDR3 sequence: CASSPATGVQETQYF. DNA of the CDR3: TGTGCCAGCTCACCCGCGACAGGAGTCCAAGAGACCCAGTACTTC.

This chain uses TRBV5-1 with TRBJ2-3, with 7 bases lining up with TRBD1. The CDR3 totals 15 residues. The germline V gene encodes CDR1 SGHRS and CDR2 YFSETQ. V was pared by 2 bases and J by 2 bases, with 5 bases of the junction left unmatched. CDR3 in DNA: TGCGCCAGCAGCTTAACAGGGGCCACCACAGATACGCAGTATTTT. Translating gives CASSLTGATTDTQYF. The full variable domain, completed using reference TRBV5-1 and TRBJ2-3, is KAGVTQTPRYLIKTRGQQVTLSCSPISGHRSVSWYQQTPGQGLQFLFEYFSETQRNKGNFPGRFSGRQFSNSRSEMNVSTLELGDSALYLCASSLTGATTDTQYFGPGTRLTVL.

This clonotype has more than one count but fewer than ten. The chain employs TRBV29-1 and TRBJ2-7, with a possible D match to TRBD2 (5 bases). Trimming stripped 3 bases from V and 7 bases from J, with 10 bases between. From germline, CDR1 is SQVTM and CDR2 ANQGSEA. The CDR3 length is 11 residues. The CDR3, as DNA: TGCAGCGTTGACCGTACGGGGGAGCAGTACTTC. Translating it yields CSVDRTGEQYF.

There are a few counts of this clonotype. The chain employs TRBV6-1 and TRBJ2-6; D is possibly TRBD1 (5 bases). CDR3 length: 16 amino acids. V dropped 6 bases and J dropped 1 base, with 13 bases sitting between them. Germline CDR1 MNHNS, CDR2 SASEGT. The CDR3 DNA follows: TGTGCCAGCAGGAGAATTACAGGATCTGGGGCCAACGTCCTGACTTTC. It yields the protein CASRRITGSGANVLTF.

This clonotype was seen repeatedly, ten times or more. The chain recombines TRBV7-2 with TRBJ2-7, with D tentatively TRBD2 (6 bases). Germline V gives CDR1 SGHTA, CDR2 FQGNSA. V was cut by 5 bases and J by 0 bases, with 17 bases left in between. There are 16 residues in the CDR3. The CDR3 nucleotides are TGTGCCAGCAGCGAACCTGGTGGGGGGAGCTCCTACGAGCAGTACTTC. This gives the protein CASSEPGGGSSYEQYF.

J is TRBJ1-2 and V is TRBV5-1, with D tentatively TRBD1 (5 bases). CDR1 is SGHRS and CDR2 is YFSETQ in the germline V gene. This CDR3 contains 14 residues. V lost 0 bases, J lost 4 bases, and 10 bases lay in between. CDR3 sequence (DNA): TGCGCCAGCAGCTTGGAGGGGCATGGCTATGGCTACACCTTC. Encoded protein: CASSLEGHGYGYTF. Full variable domain (outside the CDR3, taken from reference TRBV5-1 and TRBJ1-2): KAGVTQTPRYLIKTRGQQVTLSCSPISGHRSVSWYQQTPGQGLQFLFEYFSETQRNKGNFPGRFSGRQFSNSRSEMNVSTLELGDSALYLCASSLEGHGYGYTFGSGTRLTVV.